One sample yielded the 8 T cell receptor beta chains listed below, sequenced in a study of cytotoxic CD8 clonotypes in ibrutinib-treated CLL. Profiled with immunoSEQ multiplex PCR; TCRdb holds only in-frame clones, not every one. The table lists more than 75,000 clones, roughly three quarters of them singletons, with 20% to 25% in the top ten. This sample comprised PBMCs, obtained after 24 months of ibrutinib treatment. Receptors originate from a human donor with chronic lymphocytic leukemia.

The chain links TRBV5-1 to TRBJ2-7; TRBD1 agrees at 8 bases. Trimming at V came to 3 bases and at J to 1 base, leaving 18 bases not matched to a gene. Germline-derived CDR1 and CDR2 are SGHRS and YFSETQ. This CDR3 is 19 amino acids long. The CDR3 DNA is TGCGCCAGCAGCTGGGGCATAATAGCATCAGGGGGCCGGTCCTACGAGCAGTACTTC. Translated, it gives CASSWGIIASGGRSYEQYF. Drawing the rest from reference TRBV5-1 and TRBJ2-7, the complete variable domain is KAGVTQTPRYLIKTRGQQVTLSCSPISGHRSVSWYQQTPGQGLQFLFEYFSETQRNKGNFPGRFSGRQFSNSRSEMNVSTLELGDSALYLCASSWGIIASGGRSYEQYFGPGTRLTVT.

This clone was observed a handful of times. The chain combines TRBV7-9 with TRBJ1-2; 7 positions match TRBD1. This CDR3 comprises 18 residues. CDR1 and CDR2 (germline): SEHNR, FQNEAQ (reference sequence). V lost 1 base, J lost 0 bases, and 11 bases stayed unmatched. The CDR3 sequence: CASSLGDRKARSNYGYTF. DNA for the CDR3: TGTGCCAGCAGCTTAGGGGACAGAAAGGCCCGGTCTAACTATGGCTACACCTTC.

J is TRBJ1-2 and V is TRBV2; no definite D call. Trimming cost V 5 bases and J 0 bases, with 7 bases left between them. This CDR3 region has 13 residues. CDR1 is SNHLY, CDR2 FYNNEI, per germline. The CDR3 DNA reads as TGTGCCAGCAGTCTGGGAGCTAACTATGGCTACACCTTC. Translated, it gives CASSLGANYGYTF. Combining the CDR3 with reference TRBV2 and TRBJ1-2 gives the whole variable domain EPEVTQTPSHQVTQMGQEVILRCVPISNHLYFYWYRQILGQKVEFLVSFYNNEISEKSEIFDDQFSVERPDGSNFTLKIRSTKLEDSAMYFCASSLGANYGYTFGSGTRLTVV.

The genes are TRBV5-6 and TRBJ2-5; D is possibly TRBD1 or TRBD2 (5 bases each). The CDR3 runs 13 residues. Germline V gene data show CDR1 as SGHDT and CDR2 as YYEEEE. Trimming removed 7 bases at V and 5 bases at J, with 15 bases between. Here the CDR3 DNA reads TGTGCCAGCTCCCCGGGGCAAGTGGAGACCCAGTACTTC. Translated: CASSPGQVETQYF. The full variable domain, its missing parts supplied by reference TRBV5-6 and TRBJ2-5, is DAGVTQSPTHLIKTRGQQVTLRCSPKSGHDTVSWYQQALGQGPQFIFQYYEEEERQRGNFPDRFSGHQFPNYSSELNVNALLLGDSALYLCASSPGQVETQYFGPGTRLLVL.

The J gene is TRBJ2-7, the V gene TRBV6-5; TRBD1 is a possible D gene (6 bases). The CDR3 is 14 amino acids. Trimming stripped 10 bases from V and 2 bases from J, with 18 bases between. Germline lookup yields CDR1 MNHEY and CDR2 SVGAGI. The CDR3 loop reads CATIQGVVPYEQYF. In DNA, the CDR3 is TGTGCCACCATACAGGGTGTAGTACCCTACGAGCAGTACTTC.

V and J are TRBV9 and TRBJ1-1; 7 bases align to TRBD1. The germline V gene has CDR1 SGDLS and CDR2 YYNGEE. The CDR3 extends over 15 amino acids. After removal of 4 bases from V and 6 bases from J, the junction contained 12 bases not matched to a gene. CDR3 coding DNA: TGTGCCAGCAGCAACCTACAGGGGTCTAAGGCTGAAGCTTTCTTT. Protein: CASSNLQGSKAEAFF.

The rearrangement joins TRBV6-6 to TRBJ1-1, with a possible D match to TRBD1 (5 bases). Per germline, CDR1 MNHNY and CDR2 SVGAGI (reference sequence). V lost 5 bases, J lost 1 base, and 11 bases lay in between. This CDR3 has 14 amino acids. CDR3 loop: CASSAQAQNTEAFF. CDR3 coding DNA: TGTGCCAGCAGTGCACAGGCTCAGAACACTGAAGCTTTCTTT.

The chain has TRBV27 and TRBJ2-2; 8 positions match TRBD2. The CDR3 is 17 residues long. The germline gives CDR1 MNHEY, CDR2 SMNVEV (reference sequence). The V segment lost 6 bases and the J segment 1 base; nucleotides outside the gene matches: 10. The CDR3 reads CASSPLLLAGNTGELFF. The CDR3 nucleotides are TGTGCCAGCAGCCCCCTTCTGCTAGCGGGGAACACCGGGGAGCTGTTTTTT.